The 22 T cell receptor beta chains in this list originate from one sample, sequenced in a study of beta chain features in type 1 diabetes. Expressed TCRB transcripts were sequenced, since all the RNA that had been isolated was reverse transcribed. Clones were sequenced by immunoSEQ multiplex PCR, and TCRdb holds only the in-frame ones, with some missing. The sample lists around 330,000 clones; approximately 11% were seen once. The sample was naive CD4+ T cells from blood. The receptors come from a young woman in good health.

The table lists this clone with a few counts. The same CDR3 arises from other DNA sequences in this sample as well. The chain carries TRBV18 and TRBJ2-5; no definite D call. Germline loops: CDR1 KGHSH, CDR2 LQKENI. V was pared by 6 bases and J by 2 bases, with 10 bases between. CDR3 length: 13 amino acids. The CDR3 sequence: CASSQSGQETQYF. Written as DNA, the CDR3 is TGTGCCAGCTCGCAGTCAGGTCAAGAGACCCAGTACTTC.

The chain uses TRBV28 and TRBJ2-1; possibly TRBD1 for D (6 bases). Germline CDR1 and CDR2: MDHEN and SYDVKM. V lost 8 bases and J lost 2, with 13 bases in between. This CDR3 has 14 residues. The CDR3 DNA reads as TGTGCCAGCCAGATGACAGGAGCCTACAATGAGCAGTTCTTC. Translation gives CASQMTGAYNEQFF.

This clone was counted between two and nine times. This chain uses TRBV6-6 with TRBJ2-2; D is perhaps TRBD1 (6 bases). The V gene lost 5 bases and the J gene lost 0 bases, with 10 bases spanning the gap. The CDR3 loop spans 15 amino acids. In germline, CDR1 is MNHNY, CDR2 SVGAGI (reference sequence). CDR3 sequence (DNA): TGTGCCAGCAGTCGACAGGTGGCGAACACCGGGGAGCTGTTTTTT. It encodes CASSRQVANTGELFF.

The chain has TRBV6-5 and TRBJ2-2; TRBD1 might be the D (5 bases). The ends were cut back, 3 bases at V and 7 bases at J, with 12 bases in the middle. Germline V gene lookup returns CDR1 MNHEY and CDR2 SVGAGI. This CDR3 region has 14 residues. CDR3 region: CASSYSREIGELFF. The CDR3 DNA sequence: TGTGCCAGCAGTTATAGCAGGGAAATCGGGGAGCTGTTTTTT.

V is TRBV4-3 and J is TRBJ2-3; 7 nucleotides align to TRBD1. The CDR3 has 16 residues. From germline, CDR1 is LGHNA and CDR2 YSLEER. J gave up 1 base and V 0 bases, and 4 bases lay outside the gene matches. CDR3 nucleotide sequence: TGCGCCAGCAGCCAAGAAAACAGGGGAGGCACAGATACGCAGTATTTT. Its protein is CASSQENRGGTDTQYF.

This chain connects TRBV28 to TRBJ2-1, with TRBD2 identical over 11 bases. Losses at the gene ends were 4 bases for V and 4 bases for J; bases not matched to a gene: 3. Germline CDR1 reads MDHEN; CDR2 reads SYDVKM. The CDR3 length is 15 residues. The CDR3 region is CASSSGLAEYNEQFF. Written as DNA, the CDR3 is TGTGCCAGCAGTTCGGGACTAGCGGAATACAATGAGCAGTTCTTC.

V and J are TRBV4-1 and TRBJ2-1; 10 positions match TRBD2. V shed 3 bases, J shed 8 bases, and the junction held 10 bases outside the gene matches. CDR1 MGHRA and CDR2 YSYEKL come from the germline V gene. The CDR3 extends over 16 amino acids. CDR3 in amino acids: CASSHRGASGSYEQFF. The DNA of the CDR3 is TGCGCCAGCAGCCACCGGGGGGCTAGCGGGAGCTATGAGCAGTTCTTC.

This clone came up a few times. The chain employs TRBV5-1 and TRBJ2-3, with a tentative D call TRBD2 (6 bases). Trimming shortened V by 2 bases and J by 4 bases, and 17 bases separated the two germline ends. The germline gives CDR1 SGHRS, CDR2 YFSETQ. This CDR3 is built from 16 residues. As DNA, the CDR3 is TGCGCCAGCAGCTTCGGGACTCCTCCGCCCCCAGATACGCAGTATTTT. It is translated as CASSFGTPPPPDTQYF.

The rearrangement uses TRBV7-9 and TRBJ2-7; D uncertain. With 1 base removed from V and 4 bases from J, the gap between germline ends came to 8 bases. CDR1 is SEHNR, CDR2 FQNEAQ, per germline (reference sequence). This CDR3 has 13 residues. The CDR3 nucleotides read TGTGCCAGCAGCTTAGAACAGATTTACGAGCAGTACTTC. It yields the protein CASSLEQIYEQYF. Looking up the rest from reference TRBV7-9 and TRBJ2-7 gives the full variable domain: DTGVSQNPRHKITKRGQNVTFRCDPISEHNRLYWYRQTLGQGPEFLTYFQNEAQLEKSRLLSDRFSAERPKGSFSTLEIQRTEQGDSAMYLCASSLEQIYEQYFGPGTRLTVT.

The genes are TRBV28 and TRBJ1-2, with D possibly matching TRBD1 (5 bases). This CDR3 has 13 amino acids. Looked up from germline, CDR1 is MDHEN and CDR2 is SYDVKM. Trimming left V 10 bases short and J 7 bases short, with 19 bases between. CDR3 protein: CATQRGVRVGYTF. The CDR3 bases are TGTGCCACCCAACGGGGGGTTAGGGTTGGCTACACCTTC.

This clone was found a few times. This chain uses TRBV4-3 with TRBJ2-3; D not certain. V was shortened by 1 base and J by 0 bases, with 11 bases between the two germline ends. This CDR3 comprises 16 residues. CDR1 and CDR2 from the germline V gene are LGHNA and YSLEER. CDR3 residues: CASSQGDSRSTDTQYF. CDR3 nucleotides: TGCGCCAGCAGCCAAGGAGATAGTAGAAGCACAGATACGCAGTATTTT.

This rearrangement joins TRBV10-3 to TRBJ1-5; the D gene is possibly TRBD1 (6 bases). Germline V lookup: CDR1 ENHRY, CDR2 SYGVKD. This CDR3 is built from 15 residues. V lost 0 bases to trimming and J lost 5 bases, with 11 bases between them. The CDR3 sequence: CAISESPGADQPQHF. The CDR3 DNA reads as TGTGCCATCAGTGAGTCCCCAGGGGCAGATCAGCCCCAGCATTTT.

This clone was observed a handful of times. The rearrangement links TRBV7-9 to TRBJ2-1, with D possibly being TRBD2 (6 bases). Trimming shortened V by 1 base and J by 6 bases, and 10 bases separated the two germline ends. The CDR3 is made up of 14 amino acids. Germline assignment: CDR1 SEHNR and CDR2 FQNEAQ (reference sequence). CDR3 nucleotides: TGTGCCAGCAGCTTAGTTTTCGGGGGCAATGAGCAGTTCTTC. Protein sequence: CASSLVFGGNEQFF.

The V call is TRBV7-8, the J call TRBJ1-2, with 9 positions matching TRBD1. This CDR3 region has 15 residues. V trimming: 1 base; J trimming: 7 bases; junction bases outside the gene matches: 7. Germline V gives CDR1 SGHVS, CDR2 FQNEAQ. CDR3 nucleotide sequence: TGTGCCAGCAGCTTAGAGCTAGGGACAGGGAGTGGCTACACCTTC. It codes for CASSLELGTGSGYTF. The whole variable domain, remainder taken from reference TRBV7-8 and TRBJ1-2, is GAGVSQSPRYKVAKRGQDVALRCDPISGHVSLFWYQQALGQGPEFLTYFQNEAQLDKSGLPSDRFFAERPEGSVSTLKIQRTQQEDSAVYLCASSLELGTGSGYTFGSGTRLTVV.

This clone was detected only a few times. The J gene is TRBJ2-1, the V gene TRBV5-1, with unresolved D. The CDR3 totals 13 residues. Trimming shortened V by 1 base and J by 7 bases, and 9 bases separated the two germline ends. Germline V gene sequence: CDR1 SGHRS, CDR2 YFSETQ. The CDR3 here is CASSLSQANEQFF. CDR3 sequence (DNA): TGCGCCAGCAGCTTGTCGCAGGCGAATGAGCAGTTCTTC.

The CDR3 loop is CASSGAGGDEQYF. The CDR3 DNA reads as TGTGCCAGCAGCGGTGCTGGAGGGGACGAGCAGTACTTC. The chain recombines TRBV9 with TRBJ2-7; a weak D match, TRBD2 (6 bases). From germline, CDR1 is SGDLS and CDR2 YYNGEE. Trimming took 3 bases from V and 5 from J, leaving 12 bases between them. The CDR3 covers 13 residues.

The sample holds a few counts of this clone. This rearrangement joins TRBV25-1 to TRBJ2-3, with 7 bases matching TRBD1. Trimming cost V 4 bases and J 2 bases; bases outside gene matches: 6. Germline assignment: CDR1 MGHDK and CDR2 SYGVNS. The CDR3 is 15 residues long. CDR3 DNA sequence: TGTGCCAGCAGTGGGACCGGGACAGCCACAGATACGCAGTATTTT. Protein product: CASSGTGTATDTQYF.

The CDR3 region has the DNA TGTGCCAGCAGCTCCGGACAGGGATATGGCTACACCTTC. Translation gives CASSSGQGYGYTF. The chain has TRBV7-2 and TRBJ1-2; 8 bases map to TRBD1. V lost 4 bases, J lost 5 bases, and 3 bases stayed unmatched. Germline assignment: CDR1 SGHTA and CDR2 FQGNSA. This CDR3 is built from 13 residues. Based on the CDR3 plus reference TRBV7-2 and TRBJ1-2, the full variable domain is GAGVSQSPSNKVTEKGKDVELRCDPISGHTALYWYRQSLGQGLEFLIYFQGNSAPDKSGLPSDRFSAERTGGSVSTLTIQRTQQEDSAVYLCASSSGQGYGYTFGSGTRLTVV.

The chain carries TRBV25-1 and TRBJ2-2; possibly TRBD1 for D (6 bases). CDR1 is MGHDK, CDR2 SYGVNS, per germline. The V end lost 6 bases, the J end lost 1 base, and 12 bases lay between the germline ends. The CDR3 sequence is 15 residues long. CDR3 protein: CASRLGHLNTGELFF. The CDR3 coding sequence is TGTGCCAGCAGGTTGGGACACCTGAACACCGGGGAGCTGTTTTTT.

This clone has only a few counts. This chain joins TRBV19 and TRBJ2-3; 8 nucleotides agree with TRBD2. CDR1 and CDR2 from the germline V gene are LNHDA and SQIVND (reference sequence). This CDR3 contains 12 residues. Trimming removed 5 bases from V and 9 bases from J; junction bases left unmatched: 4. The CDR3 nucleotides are TGTGCCAGTAGTGAGCGGGAGAGCACGCAGTATTTT. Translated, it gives CASSERESTQYF. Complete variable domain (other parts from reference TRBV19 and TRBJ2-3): DGGITQSPKYLFRKEGQNVTLSCEQNLNHDAMYWYRQDPGQGLRLIYYSQIVNDFQKGDIAEGYSVSREKKESFPLTVTSAQKNPTAFYLCASSERESTQYFGPGTRLTVL.

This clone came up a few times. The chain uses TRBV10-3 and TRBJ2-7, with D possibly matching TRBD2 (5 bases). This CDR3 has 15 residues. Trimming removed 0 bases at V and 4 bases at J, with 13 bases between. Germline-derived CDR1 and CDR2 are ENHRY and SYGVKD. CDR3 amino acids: CAISESTGLQYEQYF. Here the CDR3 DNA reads TGTGCCATCAGTGAGTCGACCGGACTCCAATACGAGCAGTACTTC.

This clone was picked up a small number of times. CDR3 sequence reads: CSVSRDRGTGELFF. The CDR3 DNA reads as TGCAGCGTCTCCCGGGACAGGGGTACCGGGGAGCTGTTTTTT. The chain is built from TRBV29-1 and TRBJ2-2; 10 nucleotides align to TRBD1. After removal of 6 bases from V and 5 bases from J, the junction contained 6 bases not matched to a gene. This CDR3 region has 14 residues. Per the germline V gene, CDR1 is SQVTM and CDR2 is ANQGSEA.